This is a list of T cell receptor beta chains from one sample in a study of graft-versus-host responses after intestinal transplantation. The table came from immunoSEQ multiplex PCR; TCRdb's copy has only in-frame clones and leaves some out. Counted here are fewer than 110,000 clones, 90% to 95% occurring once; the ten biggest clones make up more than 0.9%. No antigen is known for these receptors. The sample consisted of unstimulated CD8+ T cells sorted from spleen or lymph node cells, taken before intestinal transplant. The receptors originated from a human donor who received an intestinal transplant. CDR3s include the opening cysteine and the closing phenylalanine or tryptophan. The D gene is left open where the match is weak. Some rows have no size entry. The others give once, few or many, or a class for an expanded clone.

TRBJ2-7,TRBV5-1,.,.,CASSLSGATYEQYF,TGCGCCAGCAGCTTGTCAGGGGCGACCTACGAGCAGTACTTC
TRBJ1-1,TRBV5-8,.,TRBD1,CASTLRQGLITEAFF,TGTGCCAGCACCCTTCGACAGGGTTTGATCACTGAAGCTTTCTTT
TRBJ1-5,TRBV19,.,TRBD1,CASSSRTGSNQPQHF,TGTGCCAGTAGTTCACGGACAGGTAGCAATCAGCCCCAGCATTTT
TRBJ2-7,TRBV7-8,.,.,CASSLSGPTYEQYF,TGTGCCAGCAGCTTATCGGGCCCGACCTACGAGCAGTACTTC
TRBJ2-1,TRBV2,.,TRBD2,CASSGPAGGANDEQFF,TGTGCCAGCAGTGGTCCAGCGGGGGGCGCCAATGATGAGCAGTTCTTC
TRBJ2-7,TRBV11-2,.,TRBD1,CASSFGIGQGAYEQYF,TGTGCCAGCAGCTTTGGTATAGGACAGGGGGCCTACGAGCAGTACTTC
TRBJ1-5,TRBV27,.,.,CASSATVNQPQHF,TGTGCCAGCAGTGCGACAGTTAACCAGCCCCAGCATTTT
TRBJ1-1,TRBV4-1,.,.,CASSQDPRRREWTEAFF,TGCGCCAGCAGCCAAGATCCTCGCCGGCGGGAATGGACTGAAGCTTTCTTT
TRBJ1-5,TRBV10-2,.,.,CASSVNRANQPQHF,TGCGCCAGCAGTGTTAACAGGGCAAATCAGCCCCAGCATTTT
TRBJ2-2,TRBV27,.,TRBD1,CASSPLNRGSGELFF,TGTGCCAGCAGCCCATTAAACAGGGGATCCGGGGAGCTGTTTTTT
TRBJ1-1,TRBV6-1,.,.,CASKGSEAFF,TGTGCCAGCAAAGGTAGTGAAGCTTTCTTT
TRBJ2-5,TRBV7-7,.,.,CASSPLPGAGETQYF,TGTGCCAGCAGCCCACTCCCGGGGGCCGGAGAGACCCAGTACTTC
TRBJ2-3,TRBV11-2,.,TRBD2,CASSQTISGGAADTQYF,TGTGCCAGCAGCCAGACGATTAGCGGGGGGGCAGCAGATACGCAGTATTTT
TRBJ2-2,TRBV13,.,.,CASRQGVNTGELFF,TGTGCCAGCAGACAGGGAGTAAACACCGGGGAGCTGTTTTTT
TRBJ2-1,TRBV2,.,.,CASSEIPRGRYNEQFF,TGTGCCAGCAGTGAAATCCCCCGGGGACGGTACAATGAGCAGTTCTTC
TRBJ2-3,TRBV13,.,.,CASRADTDTQYF,TGTGCCAGCCGGGCCGACACAGATACGCAGTATTTT
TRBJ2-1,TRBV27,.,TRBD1,CASSYETGSYNEQFF,TGTGCCAGCAGTTATGAGACAGGGTCCTACAATGAGCAGTTCTTC
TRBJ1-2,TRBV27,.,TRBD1,CASSSGQGIHGYTF,TGTGCCAGCAGTTCCGGACAGGGCATTCATGGCTACACCTTC
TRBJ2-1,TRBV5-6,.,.,CASSPPAGLGYNEQFF,TGTGCCAGCAGCCCCCCCGCGGGGCTGGGCTACAATGAGCAGTTCTTC
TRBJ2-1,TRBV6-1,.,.,CAGARGIDNEQFF,TGTGCCGGGGCCCGGGGGATTGACAATGAGCAGTTCTTC
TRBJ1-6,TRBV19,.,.,CASSILASKTNSPLHF,TGTGCCAGTAGTATTTTGGCAAGCAAGACCAATTCACCCCTCCACTTT
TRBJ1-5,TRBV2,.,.,CASSFGGNQPQHF,TGTGCCAGCAGTTTTGGCGGCAATCAGCCCCAGCATTTT
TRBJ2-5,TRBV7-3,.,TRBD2,CASSSGTSEWETQYF,TGTGCCAGCAGCTCCGGGACTAGCGAGTGGGAGACCCAGTACTTC
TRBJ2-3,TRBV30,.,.,CALLPRAPDTQYF,TGTGCCTTACTTCCAAGGGCCCCAGATACGCAGTATTTT
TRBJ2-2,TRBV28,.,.,CASSLDTGELFF,TGTGCCAGCAGTTTAGATACCGGGGAGCTGTTTTTT
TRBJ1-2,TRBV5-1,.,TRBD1,CASSPKTGGNPLHYGYTF,TGCGCCAGCAGCCCTAAGACAGGGGGAAACCCTCTCCACTATGGCTACACCTTC
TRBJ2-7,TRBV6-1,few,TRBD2,CASSLAGSYEQYF,TGTGCCAGCAGTTTAGCGGGCTCCTACGAGCAGTACTTC
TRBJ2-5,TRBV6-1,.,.,CASSADSGTGETQYF,TGTGCCAGCAGTGCCGACTCCGGGACGGGGGAGACCCAGTACTTC
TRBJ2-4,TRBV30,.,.,CAWSSTGTIQYF,TGTGCCTGGAGTTCCACCGGGACCATTCAGTACTTC
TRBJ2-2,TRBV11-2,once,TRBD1,CASSSYGTGGSGELFF,TGTGCCAGCAGCTCTTATGGTACAGGGGGATCCGGGGAGCTGTTTTTT
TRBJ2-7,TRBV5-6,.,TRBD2,CASSFSTSGLWANEQYF,TGTGCCAGCAGCTTTAGTACTAGCGGCCTTTGGGCTAACGAGCAGTACTTC
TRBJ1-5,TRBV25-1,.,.,CASSPTRVNQPQHF,TGTGCCAGCAGTCCGACCCGGGTAAATCAGCCCCAGCATTTT